These 8 T cell receptor beta chains were sequenced from one sample in a study of human T cells and chemical hapten exposure. Stated time point: patch test 1, 2 weeks after DPC sensitization. Treatment noted: therapeutic diphenylcyclopropenone sensitization with weekly scalp DPC. TCRdb called the RACE reads again in MiXCR, with one record for every CDR3 protein. The sample gives roughly 72,000 distinct CDR3 sequences, 10% of which show up once; about 1.4% is in the top ten. The sample consisted of whole blood, taken in connection with sensitization to the hapten diphenylcyclopropenone (DPC). All receptors come from a woman aged 45 to 65 with alopecia areata. Some clones in this sample may be carry-over from other donors' samples.

This clonotype has just a few counts. The genes are TRBV11-2 and TRBJ2-3, with 8 bases that match TRBD2. CDR1 and CDR2 from the germline V gene are SGHAT and FQNNGV. V lost 4 bases and J lost 6; bases outside the gene matches: 12. The CDR3 totals 16 residues. Here the CDR3 DNA reads TGTGCCAGCAGCTCCCGACTAGCGCAAGTCAAGGATACGCAGTATTTT. Encoded protein: CASSSRLAQVKDTQYF.

This chain joins TRBV28 and TRBJ1-1, with D uncertain. This CDR3 comprises 15 residues. Trimming took off 5 bases at V and 0 bases at J, with 13 bases between the two ends. CDR1 is MDHEN and CDR2 is SYDVKM in the germline V gene. The CDR3 spells CASSPGFALNTEAFF. The CDR3 DNA reads as TGTGCCAGCAGTCCGGGGTTCGCATTGAACACTGAAGCTTTCTTT.

This clonotype was seen more than once but under ten times. CDR3 region: CASSKGLAGVDGELFF. The CDR3 DNA reads as TGTGCCAGCAGTAAGGGACTAGCGGGAGTAGACGGGGAGCTGTTTTTT. The chain links TRBV7-3 to TRBJ2-2, with 14 bases that match TRBD2. The germline gives CDR1 SGHTA, CDR2 FQGTGA. The CDR3 is 16 amino acids. The V segment lost 6 bases and the J segment 7 bases; nucleotides outside the gene matches: 7.

The chain couples TRBV7-3 to TRBJ2-6; D gene ambiguous. V was clipped by 3 bases and J by 4 bases, with 13 bases between them. The CDR3 covers 16 residues. Germline V gene data show CDR1 as SGHTA and CDR2 as FQGTGA. In DNA, the CDR3 is TGTGCCAGCAGCTTGAATGGATTGTCAGGGGCCAACGTCCTGACTTTC. Amino acids: CASSLNGLSGANVLTF.

The rearrangement uses TRBV24-1 and TRBJ1-4; TRBD1 might be the D (6 bases). Germline values: CDR1 KGHDR, CDR2 SFDVKD. V shed 3 bases and J shed 5 bases, with 15 bases lying between them. This CDR3 is 16 amino acids long. The CDR3 here is CATSDRQAGANEKLFF. DNA of the CDR3: TGTGCCACCAGTGATCGACAGGCAGGGGCCAATGAAAAACTGTTTTTT.

The chain has TRBV7-2 and TRBJ2-5; D gene ambiguous. The CDR3 has 14 amino acids. Germline V gene lookup returns CDR1 SGHTA and CDR2 FQGNSA. The V gene lost 1 base and the J gene lost 7 bases, with 13 bases spanning the gap. The CDR3, as DNA: TGTGCCAGCAGCTTAGACCCCCGAGCTAGGACCCAGTACTTC. It translates to CASSLDPRARTQYF.

This clonotype was seen more than once but under ten times. This chain joins TRBV18 and TRBJ1-5, with D tentatively TRBD1 (5 bases). V dropped 2 bases and J dropped 3 bases, with 8 bases sitting between them. Germline CDR1 is KGHSH and CDR2 is LQKENI. The CDR3 totals 14 residues. Here the CDR3 DNA reads TGTGCCAGCTCACCATCAGGGAACAATCAGCCCCAGCATTTT. It yields the protein CASSPSGNNQPQHF.

About this clonotype itself: This may stem from a read error, because a much larger clone lies one nucleotide away. V and J are TRBV5-8 and TRBJ2-7; no firm D call. Trimming left V 5 bases short and J 0 bases short, with 12 bases between. There are 14 residues in the CDR3. The germline gives CDR1 SGHTS, CDR2 YDEGEE. CDR3 bases: TGTGCCAGCAGGCGCCGGTTGACCTCCTACGAGCAGTACTTC. This gives the protein CASRRRLTSYEQYF.